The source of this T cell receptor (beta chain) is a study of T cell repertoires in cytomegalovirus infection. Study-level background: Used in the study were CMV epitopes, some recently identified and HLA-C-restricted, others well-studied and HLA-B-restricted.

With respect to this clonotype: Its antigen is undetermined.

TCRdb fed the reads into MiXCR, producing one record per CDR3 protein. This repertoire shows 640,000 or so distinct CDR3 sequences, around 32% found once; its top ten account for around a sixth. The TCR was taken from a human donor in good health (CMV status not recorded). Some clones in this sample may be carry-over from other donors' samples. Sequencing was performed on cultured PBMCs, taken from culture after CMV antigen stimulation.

CDR3 loop: CSARDGSRGRGSPLHF. The CDR3 bases are TGCAGTGCTAGAGATGGATCTAGGGGGCGGGGTTCACCCCTCCACTTT. The rearrangement joins TRBV20-1 to TRBJ1-6, with TRBD1 identical over 7 bases. Germline V gives CDR1 DFQATT, CDR2 SNEGSKA (reference sequence). The CDR3 consists of 16 residues. Trimming took 0 bases from V and 9 from J; bases not matched to a gene: 11.